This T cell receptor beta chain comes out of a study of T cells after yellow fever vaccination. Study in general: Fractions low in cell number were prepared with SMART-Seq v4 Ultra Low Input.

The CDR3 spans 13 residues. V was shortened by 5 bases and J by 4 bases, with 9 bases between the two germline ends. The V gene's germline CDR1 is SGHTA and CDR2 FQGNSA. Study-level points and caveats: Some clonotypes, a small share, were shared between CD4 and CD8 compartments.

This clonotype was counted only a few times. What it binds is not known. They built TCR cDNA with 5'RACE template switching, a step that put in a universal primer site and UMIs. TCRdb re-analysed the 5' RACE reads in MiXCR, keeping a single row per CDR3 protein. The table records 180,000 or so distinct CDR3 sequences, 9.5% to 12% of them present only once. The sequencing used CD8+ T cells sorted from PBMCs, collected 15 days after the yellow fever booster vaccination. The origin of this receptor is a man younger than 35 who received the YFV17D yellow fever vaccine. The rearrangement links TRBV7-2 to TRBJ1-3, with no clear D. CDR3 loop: CASSELQGNTIYF. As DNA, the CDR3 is TGTGCCAGCAGCGAGTTGCAGGGAAACACCATATATTTT.